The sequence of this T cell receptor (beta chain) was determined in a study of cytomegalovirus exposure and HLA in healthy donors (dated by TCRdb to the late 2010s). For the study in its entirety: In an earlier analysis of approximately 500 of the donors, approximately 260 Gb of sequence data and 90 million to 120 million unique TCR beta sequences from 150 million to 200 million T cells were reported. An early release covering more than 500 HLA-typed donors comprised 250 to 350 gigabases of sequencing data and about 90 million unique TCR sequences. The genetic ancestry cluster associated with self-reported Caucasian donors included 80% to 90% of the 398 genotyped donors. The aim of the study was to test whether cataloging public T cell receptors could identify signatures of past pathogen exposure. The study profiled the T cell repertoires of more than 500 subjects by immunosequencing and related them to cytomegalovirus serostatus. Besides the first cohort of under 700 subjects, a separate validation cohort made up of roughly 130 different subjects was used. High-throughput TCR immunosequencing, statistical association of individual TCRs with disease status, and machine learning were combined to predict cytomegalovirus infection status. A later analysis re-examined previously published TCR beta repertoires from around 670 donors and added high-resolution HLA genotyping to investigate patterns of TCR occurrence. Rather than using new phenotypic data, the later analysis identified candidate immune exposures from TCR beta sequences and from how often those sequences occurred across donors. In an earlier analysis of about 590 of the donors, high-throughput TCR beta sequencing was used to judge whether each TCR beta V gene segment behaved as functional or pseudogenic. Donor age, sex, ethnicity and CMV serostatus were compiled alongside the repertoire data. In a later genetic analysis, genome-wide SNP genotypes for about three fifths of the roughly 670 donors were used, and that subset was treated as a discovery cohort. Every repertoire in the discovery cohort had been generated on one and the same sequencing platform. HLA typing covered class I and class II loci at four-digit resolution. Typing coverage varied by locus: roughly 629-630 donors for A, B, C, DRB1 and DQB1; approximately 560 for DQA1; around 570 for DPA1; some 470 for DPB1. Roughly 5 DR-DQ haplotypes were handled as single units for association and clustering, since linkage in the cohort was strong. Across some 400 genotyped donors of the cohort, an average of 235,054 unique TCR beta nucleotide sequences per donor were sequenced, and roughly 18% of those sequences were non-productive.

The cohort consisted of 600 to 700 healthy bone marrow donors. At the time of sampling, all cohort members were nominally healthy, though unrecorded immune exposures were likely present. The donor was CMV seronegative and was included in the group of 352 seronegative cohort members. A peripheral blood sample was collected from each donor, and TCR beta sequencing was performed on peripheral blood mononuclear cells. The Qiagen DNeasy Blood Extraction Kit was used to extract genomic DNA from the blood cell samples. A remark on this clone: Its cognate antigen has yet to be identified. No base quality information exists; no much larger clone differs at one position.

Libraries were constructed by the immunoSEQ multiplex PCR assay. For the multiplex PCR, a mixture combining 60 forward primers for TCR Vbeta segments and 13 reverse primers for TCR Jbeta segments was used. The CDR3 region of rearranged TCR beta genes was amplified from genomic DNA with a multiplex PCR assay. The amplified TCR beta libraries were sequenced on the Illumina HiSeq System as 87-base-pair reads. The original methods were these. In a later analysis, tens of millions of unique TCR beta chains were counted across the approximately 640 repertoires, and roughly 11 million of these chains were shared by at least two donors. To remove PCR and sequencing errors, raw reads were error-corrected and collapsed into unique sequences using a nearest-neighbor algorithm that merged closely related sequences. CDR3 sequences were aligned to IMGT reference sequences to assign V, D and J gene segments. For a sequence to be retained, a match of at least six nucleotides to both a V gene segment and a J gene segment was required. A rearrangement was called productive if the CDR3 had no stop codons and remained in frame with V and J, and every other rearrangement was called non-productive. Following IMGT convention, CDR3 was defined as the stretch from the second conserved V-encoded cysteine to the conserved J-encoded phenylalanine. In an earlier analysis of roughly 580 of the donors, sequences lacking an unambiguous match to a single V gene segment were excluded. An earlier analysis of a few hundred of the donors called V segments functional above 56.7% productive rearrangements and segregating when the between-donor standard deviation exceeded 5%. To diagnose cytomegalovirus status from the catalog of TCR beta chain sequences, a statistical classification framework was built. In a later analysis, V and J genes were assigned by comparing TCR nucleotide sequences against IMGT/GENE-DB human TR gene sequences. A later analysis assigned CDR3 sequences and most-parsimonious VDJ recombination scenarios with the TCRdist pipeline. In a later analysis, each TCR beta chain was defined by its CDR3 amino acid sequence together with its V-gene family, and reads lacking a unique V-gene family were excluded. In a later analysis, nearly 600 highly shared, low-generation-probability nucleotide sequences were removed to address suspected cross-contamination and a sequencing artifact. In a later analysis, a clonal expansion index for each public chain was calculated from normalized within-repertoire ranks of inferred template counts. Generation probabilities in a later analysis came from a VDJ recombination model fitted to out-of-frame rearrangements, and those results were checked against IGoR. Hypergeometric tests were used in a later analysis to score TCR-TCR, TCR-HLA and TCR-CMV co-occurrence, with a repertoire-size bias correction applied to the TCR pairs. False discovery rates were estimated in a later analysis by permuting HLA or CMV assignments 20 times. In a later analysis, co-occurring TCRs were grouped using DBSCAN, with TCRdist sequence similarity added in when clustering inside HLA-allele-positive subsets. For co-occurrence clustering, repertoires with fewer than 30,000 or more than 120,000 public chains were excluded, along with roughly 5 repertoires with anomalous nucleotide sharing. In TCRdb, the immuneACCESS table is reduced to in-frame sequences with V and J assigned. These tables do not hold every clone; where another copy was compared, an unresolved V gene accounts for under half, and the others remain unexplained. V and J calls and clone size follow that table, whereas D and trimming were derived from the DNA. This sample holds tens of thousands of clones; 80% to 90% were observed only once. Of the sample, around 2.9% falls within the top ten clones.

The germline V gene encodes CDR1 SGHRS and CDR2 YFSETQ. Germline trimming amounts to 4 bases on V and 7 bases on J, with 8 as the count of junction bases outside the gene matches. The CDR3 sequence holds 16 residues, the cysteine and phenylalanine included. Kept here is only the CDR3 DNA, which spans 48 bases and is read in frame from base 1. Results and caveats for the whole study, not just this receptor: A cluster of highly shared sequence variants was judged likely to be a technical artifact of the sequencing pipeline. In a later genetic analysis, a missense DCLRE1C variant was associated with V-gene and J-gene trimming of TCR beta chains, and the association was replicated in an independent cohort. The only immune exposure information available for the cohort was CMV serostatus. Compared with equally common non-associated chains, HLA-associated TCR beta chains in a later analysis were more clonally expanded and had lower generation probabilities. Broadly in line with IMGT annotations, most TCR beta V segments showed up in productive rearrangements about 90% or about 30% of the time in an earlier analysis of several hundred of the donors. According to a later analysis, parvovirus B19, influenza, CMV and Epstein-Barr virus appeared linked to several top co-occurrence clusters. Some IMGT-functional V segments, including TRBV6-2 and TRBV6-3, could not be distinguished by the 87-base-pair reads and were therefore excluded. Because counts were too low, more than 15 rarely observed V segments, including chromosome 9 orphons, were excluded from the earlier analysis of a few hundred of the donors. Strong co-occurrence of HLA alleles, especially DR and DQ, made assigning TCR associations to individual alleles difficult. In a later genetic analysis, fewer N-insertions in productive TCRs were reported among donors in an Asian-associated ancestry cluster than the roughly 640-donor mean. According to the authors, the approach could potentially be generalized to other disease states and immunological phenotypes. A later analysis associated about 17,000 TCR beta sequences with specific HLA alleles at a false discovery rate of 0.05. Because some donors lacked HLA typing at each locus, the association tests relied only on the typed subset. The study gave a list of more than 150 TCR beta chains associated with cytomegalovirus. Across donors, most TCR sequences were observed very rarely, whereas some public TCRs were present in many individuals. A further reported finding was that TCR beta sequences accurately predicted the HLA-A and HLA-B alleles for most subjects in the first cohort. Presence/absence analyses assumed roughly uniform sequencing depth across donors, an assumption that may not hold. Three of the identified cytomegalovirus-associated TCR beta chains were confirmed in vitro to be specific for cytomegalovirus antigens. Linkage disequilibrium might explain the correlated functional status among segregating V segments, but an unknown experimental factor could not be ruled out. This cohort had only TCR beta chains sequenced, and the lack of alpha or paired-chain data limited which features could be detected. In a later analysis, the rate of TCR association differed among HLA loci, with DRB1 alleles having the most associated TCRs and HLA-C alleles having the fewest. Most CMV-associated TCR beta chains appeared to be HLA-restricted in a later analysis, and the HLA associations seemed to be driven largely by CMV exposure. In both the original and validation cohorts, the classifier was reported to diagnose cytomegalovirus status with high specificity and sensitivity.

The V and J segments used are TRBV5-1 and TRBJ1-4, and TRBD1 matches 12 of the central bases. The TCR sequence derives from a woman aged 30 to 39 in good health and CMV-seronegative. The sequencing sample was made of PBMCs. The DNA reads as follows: TGCGCCAGCAGCGGCGGGACAGGGGGCATCCTTGAAAAACTGTTTTTT. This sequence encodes CASSGGTGGILEKLFF.